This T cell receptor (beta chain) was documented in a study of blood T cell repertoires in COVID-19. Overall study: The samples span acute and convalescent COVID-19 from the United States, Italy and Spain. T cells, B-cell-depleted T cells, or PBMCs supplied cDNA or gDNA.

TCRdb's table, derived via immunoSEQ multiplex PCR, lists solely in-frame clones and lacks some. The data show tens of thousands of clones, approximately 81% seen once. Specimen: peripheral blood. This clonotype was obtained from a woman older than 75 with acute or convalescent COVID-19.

The CDR3: CASSPGQVNTEAFF. CDR3 nucleotide sequence: TGCGCCAGCAGCCCGGGACAGGTGAACACTGAAGCTTTCTTT. V gene TRBV4-1 combines with J gene TRBJ1-1, with TRBD1 identical over 8 bases. Trimming took 4 bases from V and 0 from J; bases not matched to a gene: 1. Germline CDR1 is MGHRA and CDR2 is YSYEKL. The CDR3 has 14 residues.